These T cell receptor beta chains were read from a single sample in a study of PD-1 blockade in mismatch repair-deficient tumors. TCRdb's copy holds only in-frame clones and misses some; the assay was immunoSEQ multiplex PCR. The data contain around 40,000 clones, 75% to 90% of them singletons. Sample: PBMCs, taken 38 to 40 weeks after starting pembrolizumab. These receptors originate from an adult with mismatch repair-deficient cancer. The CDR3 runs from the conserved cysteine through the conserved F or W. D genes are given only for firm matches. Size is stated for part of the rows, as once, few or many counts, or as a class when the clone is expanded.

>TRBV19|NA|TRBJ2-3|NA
TGTGCCAGTAGTATAGGAGGAGGCTTCACAGATACGCAGTATTTT
CASSIGGGFTDTQYF
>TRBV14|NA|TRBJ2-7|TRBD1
TGTGCCAGCAGCCACGAGGACAGGGGTCACGAGCAGTACTTC
CASSHEDRGHEQYF
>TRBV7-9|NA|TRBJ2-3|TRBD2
TGTGCCAGCAGCTGGACTAGCGGGACGAGCACAGATACGCAGTATTTT
CASSWTSGTSTDTQYF
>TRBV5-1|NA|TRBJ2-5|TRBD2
TGCGCCAGCAGCGTAAGCGGGAGCGGAGAGACCCAGTACTTC
CASSVSGSGETQYF
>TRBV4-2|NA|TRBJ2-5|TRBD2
TGTGCCAGCAGCCGGACTAGCGGGAGCTCGGAGACCCAGTACTTC
CASSRTSGSSETQYF
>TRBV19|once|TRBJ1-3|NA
TGTGCCAGTAGTATTTTAGCAGGGCCCTCTGGAAACACCATATATTTT
CASSILAGPSGNTIYF
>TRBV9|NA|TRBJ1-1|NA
TGTGCCAGCAGCGTCACAGCTAACACTGAAGCTTTCTTT
CASSVTANTEAFF
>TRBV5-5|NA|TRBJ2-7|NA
TGTGCCAGCAGCTTGGGGCGGGACGGTTCCTACGAGCAGTACTTC
CASSLGRDGSYEQYF
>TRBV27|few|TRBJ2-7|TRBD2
TGTGCCAGCAGCCCATACTTGGGCGGGAGCTCCTACGAGCAGTACTTC
CASSPYLGGSSYEQYF
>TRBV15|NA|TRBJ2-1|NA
TGTGCCACCAGCAACAGACAGGCGTCTACCTACAATGAGCAGTTCTTC
CATSNRQASTYNEQFF
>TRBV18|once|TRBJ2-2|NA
TGTGCCAGCTCACCACTGCAGGGGAGAAGGACCACCGGGGAGCTGTTTTTT
CASSPLQGRRTTGELFF
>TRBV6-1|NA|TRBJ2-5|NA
TGTGCCAGCAAACGGGACATAGAGACCCAGTACTTC
CASKRDIETQYF
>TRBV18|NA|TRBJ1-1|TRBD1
TGTGCCAGCTCACCAACCAGGGGGAGCACTGAAGCTTTCTTT
CASSPTRGSTEAFF
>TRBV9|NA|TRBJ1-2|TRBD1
TGTGCCAGCAGCGTAGGGCGGGACAGGGAATACTATGGCTACACCTTC
CASSVGRDREYYGYTF
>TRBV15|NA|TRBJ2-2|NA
TGTGCCACCAGCAGAGAACTGGGACTCTCCGGGGAGCTGTTTTTT
CATSRELGLSGELFF
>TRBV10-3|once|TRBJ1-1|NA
TGTGCCATCAGGGATACAGAGAACACTGAAGCTTTCTTT
CAIRDTENTEAFF
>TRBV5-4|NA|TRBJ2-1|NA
TGTGCCAGCAGCCCACGGTTCGGCTCCTACAATGAGCAGTTCTTC
CASSPRFGSYNEQFF
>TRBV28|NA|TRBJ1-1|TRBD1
TGTGCCAGCAGACAACAGGGGGCGCGAACTGAAGCTTTCTTT
CASRQQGARTEAFF
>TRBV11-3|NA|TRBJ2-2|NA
TGTGCCAGCAGCTTGAGGGAGCTACACCCGGGGGAGCTGTTTTTT
CASSLRELHPGELFF
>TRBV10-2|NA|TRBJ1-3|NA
TGCGCCAGCAGTGACCCTTCGACAGGCTCTGGAAACACCATATATTTT
CASSDPSTGSGNTIYF
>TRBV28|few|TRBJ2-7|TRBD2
TGTGCCAGCAGTTTATCGACTAGCGGGAGATTGGGCGAGCAGTACTTC
CASSLSTSGRLGEQYF
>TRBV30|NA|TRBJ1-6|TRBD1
TGTGCCTGGGTGGGACCGGGACAGGTGAATTCACCCCTCCACTTT
CAWVGPGQVNSPLHF
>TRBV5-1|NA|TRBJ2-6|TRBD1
TGCGCCAGCGGGACAGCCGATCCCTCGATCTCTGGGGCCAACGTCCTGACTTTC
CASGTADPSISGANVLTF
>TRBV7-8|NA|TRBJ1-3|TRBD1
TGTGCCAGCAGCAGCAAAGGACAGGGGGCGGTGGACACCATATATTTT
CASSSKGQGAVDTIYF
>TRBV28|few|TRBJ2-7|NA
TGTGCCAGCAGTTTACCGGACGGGATGCGTCGGTACTTC
CASSLPDGMRRYF
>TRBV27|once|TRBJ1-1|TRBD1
TGTGCCAGCAGCCCACAGGGGAAAATGAACACTGAAGCTTTCTTT
CASSPQGKMNTEAFF
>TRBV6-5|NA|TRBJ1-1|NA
TGTGCCAGCAGTTACTCGGGAGGAAAAACTGAAGCTTTCTTT
CASSYSGGKTEAFF
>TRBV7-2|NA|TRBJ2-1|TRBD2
TGTGCCAGCAGCTCCTTAGCGGGCTCCTACAATGAGCAGTTCTTC
CASSSLAGSYNEQFF
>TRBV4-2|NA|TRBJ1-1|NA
TGTGCCAGCAGCCAGGTAGACAGGAGCAACACTGAAGCTTTCTTT
CASSQVDRSNTEAFF
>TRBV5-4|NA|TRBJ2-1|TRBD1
TGTGCCAGCAGCTTCGGACAGGGAAGCTACAATGAGCAGTTCTTC
CASSFGQGSYNEQFF
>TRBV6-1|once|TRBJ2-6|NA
TGTGCCAGCAGTGAGAGGAGGGGCGCGTCGTCTGGGGCCAACGTCCTGACTTTC
CASSERRGASSGANVLTF
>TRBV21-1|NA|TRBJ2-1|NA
TGTGCCAGCAGTTCCCCCCATAGGACTAGCGGGAGGCCTTACCATTACAATGAGCAGTTCTTC
CASSSPHRTSGRPYHYNEQFF
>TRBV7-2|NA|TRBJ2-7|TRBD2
TGTGCCAGCAGCCCCGTGGGGCGGGAGGGGGGGTACGAGCAGTACTTC
CASSPVGREGGYEQYF
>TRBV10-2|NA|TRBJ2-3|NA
TGCGCCAGCAGTGCCGGGTTCCATCTGGCCACAGATACGCAGTATTTT
CASSAGFHLATDTQYF
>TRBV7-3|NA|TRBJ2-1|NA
TGTGCCAGCAGCGAAACAGGAAGCTCCTACAATGAGCAGTTCTTC
CASSETGSSYNEQFF
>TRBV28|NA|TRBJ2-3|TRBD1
TGTGCCGGAAAGACAGGGGAAAGCGTAGATACGCAGTATTTT
CAGKTGESVDTQYF
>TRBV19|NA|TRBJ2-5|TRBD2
TGTGCCAGTAGTAGAAGAGGACTAGCGGGAGGGGTGAGAGAGACCCAGTACTTC
CASSRRGLAGGVRETQYF
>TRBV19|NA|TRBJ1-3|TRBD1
TGTGCCAGTAGTCTGACAGGGGACACCATATATTTT
CASSLTGDTIYF
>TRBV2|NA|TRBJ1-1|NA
TGTGCCAGCAGTAGACAGATCACTGAAGCTTTCTTT
CASSRQITEAFF
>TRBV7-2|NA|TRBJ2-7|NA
TGTGCCAGCACCCAGGAACCCTTCTATGGCGAGCAGTACTTC
CASTQEPFYGEQYF
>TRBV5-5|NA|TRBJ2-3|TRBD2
TGTGCCAGCAGCCCAGTAGCGGGAGGTAGCACAGATACGCAGTATTTT
CASSPVAGGSTDTQYF
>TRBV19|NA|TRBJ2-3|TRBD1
TGTGCCAGCGGACAGGGGATGAGGGGAGATACGCAGTATTTT
CASGQGMRGDTQYF
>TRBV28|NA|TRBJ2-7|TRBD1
TGTGCCAGCAGAGTAGGGACAGCATCCTACGAGCAGTACTTC
CASRVGTASYEQYF
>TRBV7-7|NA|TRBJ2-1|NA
TGTGCCAGCAGCCTCGCCCAGTTTCCAAGCTCCTACAATGAGCAGTTCTTC
CASSLAQFPSSYNEQFF
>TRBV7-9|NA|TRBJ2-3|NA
TGTGCCAGCAGCTTGTCCGCAGATACGCAGTATTTT
CASSLSADTQYF
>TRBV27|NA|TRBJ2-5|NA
TGTGCCAGCAGTTTTCGTAGATCCCAAGAGACCCAGTACTTC
CASSFRRSQETQYF
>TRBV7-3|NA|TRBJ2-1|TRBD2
TGTGCCAGCAGCTCCCAAGCGGGAGTTAGCAATGAGCAGTTCTTC
CASSSQAGVSNEQFF
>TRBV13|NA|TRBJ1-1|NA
TGTGCCAGCAGCTTAGGGGGCGTTGTTGAAGCTTTCTTT
CASSLGGVVEAFF
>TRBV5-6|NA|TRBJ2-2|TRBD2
TGTGCCAGCAGCTTTAGCGGGAGACGTGACACCGGGGAGCTGTTTTTT
CASSFSGRRDTGELFF
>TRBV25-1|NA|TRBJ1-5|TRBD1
TGTGCCAGCAGTGGCCGCGGGACAGGGAGACAGCCCCAGCATTTT
CASSGRGTGRQPQHF
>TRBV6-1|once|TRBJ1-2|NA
TGTGCCAGCAGTGGACAGGCAGCTAACTATGGCTACACCTTC
CASSGQAANYGYTF
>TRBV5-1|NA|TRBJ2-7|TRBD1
TGCGCCAGCAGCTCGGTTCCCGGGACAGGGGGCGACGAGCAGTACTTC
CASSSVPGTGGDEQYF
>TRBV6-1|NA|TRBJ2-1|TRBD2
TGTGCCAGCAGTAAAGGAGATCGGCGGCTAGCGGGAGGCTCCCCCTACAATGAGCAGTTCTTC
CASSKGDRRLAGGSPYNEQFF
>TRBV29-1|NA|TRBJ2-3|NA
TGCAGCGGGGGACTTCAGACAGATACGCAGTATTTT
CSGGLQTDTQYF
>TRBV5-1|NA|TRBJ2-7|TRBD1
TGCGCCAGCAGCCACGCCGGGACAGGGGGCCGAGAGCAGTACTTC
CASSHAGTGGREQYF
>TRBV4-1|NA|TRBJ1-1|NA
TGCGCCAGCAGCCAAGAGGAGGGCAGGGACACTGAAGCTTTCTTT
CASSQEEGRDTEAFF
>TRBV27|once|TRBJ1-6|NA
TGTGCCAGCAGTTCCGGGAATAATTCACCCCTCCACTTT
CASSSGNNSPLHF